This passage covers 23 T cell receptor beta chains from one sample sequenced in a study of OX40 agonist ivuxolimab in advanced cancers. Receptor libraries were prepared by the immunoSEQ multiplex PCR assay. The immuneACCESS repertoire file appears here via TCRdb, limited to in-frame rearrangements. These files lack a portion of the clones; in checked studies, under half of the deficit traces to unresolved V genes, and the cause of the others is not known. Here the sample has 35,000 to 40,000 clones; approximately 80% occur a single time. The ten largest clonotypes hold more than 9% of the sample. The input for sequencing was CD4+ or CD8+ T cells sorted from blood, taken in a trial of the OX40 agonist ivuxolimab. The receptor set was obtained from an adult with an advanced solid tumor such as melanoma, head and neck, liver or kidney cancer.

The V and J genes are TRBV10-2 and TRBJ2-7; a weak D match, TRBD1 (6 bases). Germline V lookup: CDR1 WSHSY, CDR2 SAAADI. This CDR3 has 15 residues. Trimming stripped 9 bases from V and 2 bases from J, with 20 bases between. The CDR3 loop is CASTRGPSSPYEQYF. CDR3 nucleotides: TGCGCCAGTACCAGGGGACCGTCCTCCCCCTACGAGCAGTACTTC.

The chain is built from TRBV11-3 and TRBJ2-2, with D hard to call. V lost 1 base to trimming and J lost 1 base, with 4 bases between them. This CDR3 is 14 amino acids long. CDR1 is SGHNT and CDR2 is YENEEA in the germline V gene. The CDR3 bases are TGTGCCAGCAGCTTAGGCAAGAACACCGGGGAGCTGTTTTTT. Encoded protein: CASSLGKNTGELFF.

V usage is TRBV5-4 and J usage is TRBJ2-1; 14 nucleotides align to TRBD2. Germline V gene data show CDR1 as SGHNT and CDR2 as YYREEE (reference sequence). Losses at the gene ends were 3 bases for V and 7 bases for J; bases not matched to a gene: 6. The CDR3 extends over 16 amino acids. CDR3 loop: CASSSGLAGGGNEQFF. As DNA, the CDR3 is TGTGCCAGCAGCTCCGGACTAGCGGGGGGTGGAAATGAGCAGTTCTTC.

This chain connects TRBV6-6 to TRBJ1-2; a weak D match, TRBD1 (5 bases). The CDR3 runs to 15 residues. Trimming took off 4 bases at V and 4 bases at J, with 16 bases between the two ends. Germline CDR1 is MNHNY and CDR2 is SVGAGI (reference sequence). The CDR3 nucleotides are TGTGCCAGCAGTTCCGGGGCTTTTGATATCTATGGCTACACCTTC. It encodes CASSSGAFDIYGYTF.

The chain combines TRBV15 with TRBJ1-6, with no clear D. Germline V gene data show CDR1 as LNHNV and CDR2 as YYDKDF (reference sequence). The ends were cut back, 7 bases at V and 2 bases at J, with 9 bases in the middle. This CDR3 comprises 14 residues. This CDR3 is CATTLKTYNSPLHF. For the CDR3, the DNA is TGTGCCACCACCTTAAAAACCTATAATTCACCCCTCCACTTT.

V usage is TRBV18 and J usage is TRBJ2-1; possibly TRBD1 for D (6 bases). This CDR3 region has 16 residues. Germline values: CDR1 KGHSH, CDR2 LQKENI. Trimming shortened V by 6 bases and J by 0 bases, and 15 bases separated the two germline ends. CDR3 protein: CASSQQGPSSYNEQFF. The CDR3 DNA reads TGTGCCAGCTCTCAACAGGGCCCGAGCTCCTACAATGAGCAGTTCTTC.

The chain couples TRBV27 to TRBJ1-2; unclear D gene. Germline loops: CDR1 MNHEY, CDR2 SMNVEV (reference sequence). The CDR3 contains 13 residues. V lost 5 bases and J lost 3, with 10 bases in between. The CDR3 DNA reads TGTGCCAGCAGTCGCCAACGGGACTATGGCTACACCTTC. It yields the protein CASSRQRDYGYTF.

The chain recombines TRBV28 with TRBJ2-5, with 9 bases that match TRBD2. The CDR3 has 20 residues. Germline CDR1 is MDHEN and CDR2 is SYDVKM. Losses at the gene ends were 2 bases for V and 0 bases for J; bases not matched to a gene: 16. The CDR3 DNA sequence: TGTGCCAGCAGTTTACTGGTGGGTAGCGGGAGTTTTGTGTACCAAGAGACCCAGTACTTC. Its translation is CASSLLVGSGSFVYQETQYF.

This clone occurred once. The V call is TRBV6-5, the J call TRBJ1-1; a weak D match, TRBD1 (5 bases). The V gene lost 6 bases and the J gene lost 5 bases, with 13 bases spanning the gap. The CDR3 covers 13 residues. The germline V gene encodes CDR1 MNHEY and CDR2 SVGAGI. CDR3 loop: CASRTGGPTEAFF. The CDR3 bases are TGTGCCAGCAGAACGGGGGGACCGACTGAAGCTTTCTTT.

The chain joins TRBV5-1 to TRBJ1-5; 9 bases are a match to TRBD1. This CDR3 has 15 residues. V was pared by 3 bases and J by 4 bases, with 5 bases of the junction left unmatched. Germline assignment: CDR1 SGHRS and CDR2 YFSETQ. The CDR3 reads CASSSDGQGNQPQHF. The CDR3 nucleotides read TGCGCCAGCAGCTCTGACGGACAGGGGAATCAGCCCCAGCATTTT. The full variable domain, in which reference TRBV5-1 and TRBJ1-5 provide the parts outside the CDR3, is KAGVTQTPRYLIKTRGQQVTLSCSPISGHRSVSWYQQTPGQGLQFLFEYFSETQRNKGNFPGRFSGRQFSNSRSEMNVSTLELGDSALYLCASSSDGQGNQPQHFGDGTRLSIL.

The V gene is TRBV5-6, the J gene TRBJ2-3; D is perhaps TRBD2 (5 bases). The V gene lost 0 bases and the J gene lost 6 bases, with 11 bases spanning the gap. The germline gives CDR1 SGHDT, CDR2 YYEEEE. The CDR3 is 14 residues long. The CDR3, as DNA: TGTGCCAGCAGCTTGGGGACTGTGAGGGATACGCAGTATTTT. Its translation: CASSLGTVRDTQYF.

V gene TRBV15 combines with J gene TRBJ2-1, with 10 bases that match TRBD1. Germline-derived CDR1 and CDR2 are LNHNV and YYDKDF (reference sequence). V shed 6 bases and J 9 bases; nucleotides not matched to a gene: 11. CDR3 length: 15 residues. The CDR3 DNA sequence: TGTGCCACCAGGCCTACCGGGACAGGGGAAGGTGAGCAGTTCTTC. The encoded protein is CATRPTGTGEGEQFF.

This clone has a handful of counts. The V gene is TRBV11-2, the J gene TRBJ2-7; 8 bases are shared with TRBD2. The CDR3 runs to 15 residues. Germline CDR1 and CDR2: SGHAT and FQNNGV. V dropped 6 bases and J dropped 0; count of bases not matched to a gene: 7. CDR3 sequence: CASRYFGGDSYEQYF. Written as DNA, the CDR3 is TGTGCCAGCAGATACTTCGGGGGGGACTCCTACGAGCAGTACTTC.

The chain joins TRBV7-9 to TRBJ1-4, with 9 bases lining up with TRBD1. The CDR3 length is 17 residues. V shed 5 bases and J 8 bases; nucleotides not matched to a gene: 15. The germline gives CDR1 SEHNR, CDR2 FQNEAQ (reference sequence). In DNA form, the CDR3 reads TGTGCCAGCAGCCACTGGGGTCCGAGACAGGGGGGCGAAAAACTGTTTTTT. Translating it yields CASSHWGPRQGGEKLFF. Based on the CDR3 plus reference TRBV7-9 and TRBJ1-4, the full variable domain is DTGVSQNPRHKITKRGQNVTFRCDPISEHNRLYWYRQTLGQGPEFLTYFQNEAQLEKSRLLSDRFSAERPKGSFSTLEIQRTEQGDSAMYLCASSHWGPRQGGEKLFFGSGTQLSVL.

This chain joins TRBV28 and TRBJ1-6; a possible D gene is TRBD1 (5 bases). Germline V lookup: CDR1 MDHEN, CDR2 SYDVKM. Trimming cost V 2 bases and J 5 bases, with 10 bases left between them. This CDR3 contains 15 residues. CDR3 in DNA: TGTGCCAGCAGTTTACTCCAGGGACATAATTCACCCCTCCACTTT. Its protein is CASSLLQGHNSPLHF.

The CDR3 nucleotides are TGTGCCAGTAGTATTTCTAGCGGGCGAGATACGCAGTATTTT. Translating gives CASSISSGRDTQYF. J is TRBJ2-3 and V is TRBV19; 8 bases line up with TRBD2. The germline CDR1 and CDR2 sequences are LNHDA and SQIVND (reference sequence). The CDR3 covers 14 residues. V shed 3 bases and J 5 bases; nucleotides not matched to a gene: 4.

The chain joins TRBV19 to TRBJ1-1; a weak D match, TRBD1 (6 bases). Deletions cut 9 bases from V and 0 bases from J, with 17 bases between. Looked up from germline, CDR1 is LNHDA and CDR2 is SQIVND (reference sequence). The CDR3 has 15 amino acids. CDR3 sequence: CASWYGTNMNTEAFF. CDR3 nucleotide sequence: TGTGCCAGCTGGTACGGGACAAATATGAACACTGAAGCTTTCTTT.

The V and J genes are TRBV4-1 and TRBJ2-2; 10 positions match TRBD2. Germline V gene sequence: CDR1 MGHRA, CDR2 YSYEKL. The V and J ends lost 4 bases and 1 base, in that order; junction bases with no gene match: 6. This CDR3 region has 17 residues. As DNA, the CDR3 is TGCGCCAGCAGCCCAGTTGCTAGCGGGAGGAACACCGGGGAGCTGTTTTTT. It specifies CASSPVASGRNTGELFF.

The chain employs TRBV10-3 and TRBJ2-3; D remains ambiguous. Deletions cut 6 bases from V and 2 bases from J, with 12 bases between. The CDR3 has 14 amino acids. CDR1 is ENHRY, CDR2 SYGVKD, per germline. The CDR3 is CAISLTTSTDTQYF. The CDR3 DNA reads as TGTGCCATCAGCCTCACTACCTCCACAGATACGCAGTATTTT.

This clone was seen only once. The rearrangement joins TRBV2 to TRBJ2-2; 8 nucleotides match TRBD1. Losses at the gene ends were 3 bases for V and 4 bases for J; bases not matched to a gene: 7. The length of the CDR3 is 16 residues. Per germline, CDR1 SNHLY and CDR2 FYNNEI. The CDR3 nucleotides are TGTGCCAGCAGTGAGTTTTGGACAGGGTTCACCGGGGAGCTGTTTTTT. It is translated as CASSEFWTGFTGELFF.

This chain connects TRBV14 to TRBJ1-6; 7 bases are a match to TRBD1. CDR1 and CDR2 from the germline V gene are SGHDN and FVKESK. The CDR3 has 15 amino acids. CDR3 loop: CGQGSYCPYNSPLHF. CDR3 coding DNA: TGTGGACAGGGTTCTTATTGCCCCTATAATTCACCCCTCCACTTT.

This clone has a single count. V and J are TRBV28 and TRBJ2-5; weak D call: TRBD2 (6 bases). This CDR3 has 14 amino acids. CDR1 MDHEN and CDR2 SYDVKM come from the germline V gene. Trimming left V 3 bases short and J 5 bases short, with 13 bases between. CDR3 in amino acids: CASSFFGGEETQYF. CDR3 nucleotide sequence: TGTGCCAGCAGTTTTTTCGGGGGTGAGGAGACCCAGTACTTC.

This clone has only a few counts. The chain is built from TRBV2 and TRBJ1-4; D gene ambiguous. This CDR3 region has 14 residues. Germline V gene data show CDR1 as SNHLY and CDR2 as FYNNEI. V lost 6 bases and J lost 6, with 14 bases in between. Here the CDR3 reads CASSPTPGDEKLFF. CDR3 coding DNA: TGTGCCAGCAGCCCGACACCCGGGGATGAAAAACTGTTTTTT.